The 13 T cell receptor beta chains in this list originate from one sample, sequenced in a study of blood T cell repertoires in COVID-19. Measured with immunoSEQ multiplex PCR; TCRdb has only the in-frame clones, and not every one. Of 100,000 to 150,000 clones listed, 85% to 90% were seen once; the top ten hold 3.2%. Sequences were obtained from peripheral blood. Every receptor here comes from a woman older than 75 with COVID-19, enrolled during active disease.

The rearrangement links TRBV18 to TRBJ1-2, with D hard to call. V was pared by 2 bases and J by 4 bases, with 8 bases between. In germline, CDR1 is KGHSH, CDR2 LQKENI. The CDR3 spans 13 residues. CDR3 DNA: TGTGCCAGCTCACCAACAGACCTCTATGGCTACACCTTC. This translates into CASSPTDLYGYTF.

The gene calls are TRBV18 and TRBJ1-1; D remains unclear. The CDR3 sequence is 15 residues long. Between the trimmed V and J ends, which lost 4 bases and 4 bases, there was a span of 16 bases. CDR1 is KGHSH, CDR2 LQKENI, per germline. CDR3 nucleotide sequence: TGTGCCAGCTCACAATACGCGGTGTTGAGCACTGAAGCTTTCTTT. The encoded protein is CASSQYAVLSTEAFF.

The CDR3 spells CASSEPSTDTQYF. CDR3 bases: TGTGCCAGCAGCGAACCTAGTACCGATACGCAGTATTTT. V is TRBV7-2 and J is TRBJ2-3, with no clear D. The germline V gene has CDR1 SGHTA and CDR2 FQGNSA. There are 13 residues in the CDR3. Trimming shortened V by 5 bases and J by 6 bases, and 12 bases separated the two germline ends.

This clone was detected many times. V is TRBV21-1 and J is TRBJ2-7; the table's D call TRBD2 went unverified against the DNA. TRBV21-1 is recorded as a pseudogene. The CDR3 is made up of 16 amino acids. The CDR3 coding sequence is TGTGCCAGCAGCAAACTCCCTTTCCGGTCATACTACGAGCAGTACTTC. Protein: CASSKLPFRSYYEQYF.

The chain combines TRBV6-5 with TRBJ1-1, with D hard to call. With 2 bases removed from V and 5 bases from J, the gap between germline ends came to 15 bases. This CDR3 has 15 amino acids. Per the germline V gene, CDR1 is MNHEY and CDR2 is SVGAGI. The CDR3 DNA sequence: TGTGCCAGCAGTTACGAGGAGTTGGGGAGGACTGAAGCTTTCTTT. Its translation is CASSYEELGRTEAFF.

The gene calls are TRBV2 and TRBJ1-5, with 9 bases matching TRBD1. The CDR3 contains 14 residues. Germline V gene lookup returns CDR1 SNHLY and CDR2 FYNNEI. J lost 4 bases, V lost 4 bases, and 2 bases had no gene match. This chain's CDR3 is CASSATGGNQPQHF. The DNA for the CDR3 is TGTGCCAGCAGTGCGACAGGGGGTAATCAGCCCCAGCATTTT.

The chain uses TRBV5-7 and TRBJ1-5; 8 bases fit TRBD1. TRBV5-7 is marked as an open reading frame, function uncertain. Germline trimming cut 2 bases from V and 1 base from J; bases unmatched to any gene: 11. The CDR3 consists of 18 residues. The CDR3 region is CASSFRDRGWKSNQPQHF. CDR3 DNA: TGTGCCAGCAGCTTTAGAGACAGGGGCTGGAAGAGCAATCAGCCCCAGCATTTT.

This chain links TRBV6-6 with TRBJ1-6; D might be TRBD1 (6 bases). This CDR3 is built from 12 residues. V lost 4 bases and J lost 14, with 12 bases in between. Looked up from germline, CDR1 is MNHNY and CDR2 is SVGAGI (reference sequence). The CDR3 coding sequence is TGTGCCAGCAGTTCCCAAGGACAGTCCCTCCACTTT. This sequence encodes CASSSQGQSLHF.

The chain joins TRBV7-2 to TRBJ2-1, with 10 positions matching TRBD1. CDR1 SGHTA and CDR2 FQGNSA come from the germline V gene. V lost 1 base, J lost 7 bases, and 1 base stayed unmatched. The CDR3 is 14 residues long. CDR3 coding DNA: TGTGCCAGCAGCTTAGGGGACAGGGGAAATGAGCAGTTCTTC. This gives the protein CASSLGDRGNEQFF.

The chain couples TRBV4-1 to TRBJ1-6; no clear D. Looked up from germline, CDR1 is MGHRA and CDR2 is YSYEKL. V was cut by 0 bases and J by 9 bases, with 12 bases left in between. The CDR3 spans 15 residues. The CDR3, as DNA: TGCGCCAGCAGCCAAGATTTCGGGGTAGGTTCACCCCTCCACTTT. Protein product: CASSQDFGVGSPLHF.

In its sample, this clone was seen once. V gene TRBV4-1 combines with J gene TRBJ2-3, with a weak D call TRBD1 (5 bases). This CDR3 region has 16 residues. The germline V gene has CDR1 MGHRA and CDR2 YSYEKL. V gave up 5 bases and J gave up 0 bases, with 15 bases separating them. In DNA form, the CDR3 reads TGCGCCAGCAGCGGGCGTGGGGCGGCTAGCACAGATACGCAGTATTTT. Amino acids: CASSGRGAASTDTQYF.

This clone was seen a handful of times. The chain couples TRBV27 to TRBJ2-7; the match to TRBD2 covers 14 bases. This CDR3 region has 17 residues. J was trimmed by 0 bases and V by 5 bases; bases with no gene match: 6. CDR1 and CDR2 from the germline V gene are MNHEY and SMNVEV (reference sequence). CDR3 region: CASSPRLAGGLSYEQYF. DNA of the CDR3: TGTGCCAGCAGTCCTAGACTAGCGGGAGGGCTCTCCTACGAGCAGTACTTC.

The rearrangement links TRBV20-1 to TRBJ1-2; D perhaps matches TRBD1 (6 bases). The CDR3 sequence is 11 residues long. V was trimmed by 3 bases and J by 8 bases, leaving 10 bases between them. The germline gives CDR1 DFQATT, CDR2 SNEGSKA (reference sequence). CDR3 region: CSARGGTGYTF. The CDR3 DNA is TGCAGTGCTAGGGGGGGGACAGGCTACACCTTC.